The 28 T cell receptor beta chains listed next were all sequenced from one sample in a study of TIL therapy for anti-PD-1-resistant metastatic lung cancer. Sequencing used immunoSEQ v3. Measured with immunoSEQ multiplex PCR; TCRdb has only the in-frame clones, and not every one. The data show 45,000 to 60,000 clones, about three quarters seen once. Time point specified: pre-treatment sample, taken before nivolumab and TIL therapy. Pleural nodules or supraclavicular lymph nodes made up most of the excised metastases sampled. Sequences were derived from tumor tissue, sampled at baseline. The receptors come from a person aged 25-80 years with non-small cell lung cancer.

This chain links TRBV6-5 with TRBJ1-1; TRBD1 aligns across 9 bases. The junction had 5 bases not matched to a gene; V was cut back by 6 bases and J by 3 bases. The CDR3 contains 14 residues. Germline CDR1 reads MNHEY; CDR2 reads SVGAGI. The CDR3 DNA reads TGTGCCAGCAGCCCGGGACAGGGAGACACTGAAGCTTTCTTT. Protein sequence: CASSPGQGDTEAFF.

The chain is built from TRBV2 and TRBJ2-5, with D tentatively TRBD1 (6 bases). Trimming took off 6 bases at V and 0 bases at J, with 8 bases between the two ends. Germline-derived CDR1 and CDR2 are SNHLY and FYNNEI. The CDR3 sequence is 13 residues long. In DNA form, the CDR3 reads TGTGCCAGCAGGGGGGCCTACCAAGAGACCCAGTACTTC. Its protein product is CASRGAYQETQYF.

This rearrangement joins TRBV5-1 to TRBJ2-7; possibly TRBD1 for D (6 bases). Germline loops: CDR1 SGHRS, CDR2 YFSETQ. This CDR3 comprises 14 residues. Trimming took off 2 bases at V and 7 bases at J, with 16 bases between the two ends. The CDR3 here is CASSLGGQLWEQYF. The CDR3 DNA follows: TGCGCCAGCAGCTTAGGCGGACAGCTCTGGGAGCAGTACTTC. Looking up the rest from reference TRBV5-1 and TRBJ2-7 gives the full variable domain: KAGVTQTPRYLIKTRGQQVTLSCSPISGHRSVSWYQQTPGQGLQFLFEYFSETQRNKGNFPGRFSGRQFSNSRSEMNVSTLELGDSALYLCASSLGGQLWEQYFGPGTRLTVT.

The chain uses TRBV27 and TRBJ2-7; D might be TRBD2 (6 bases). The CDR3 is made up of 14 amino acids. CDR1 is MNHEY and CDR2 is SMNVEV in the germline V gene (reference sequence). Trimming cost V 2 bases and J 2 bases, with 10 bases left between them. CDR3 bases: TGTGCCAGCAGTTTACTACCGGGGGCCTACGAGCAGTACTTC. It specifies CASSLLPGAYEQYF.

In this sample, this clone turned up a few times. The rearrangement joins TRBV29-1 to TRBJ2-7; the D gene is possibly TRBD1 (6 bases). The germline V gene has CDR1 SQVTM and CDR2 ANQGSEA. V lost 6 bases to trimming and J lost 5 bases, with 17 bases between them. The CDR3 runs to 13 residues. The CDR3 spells CSVSSGGRDEQYF. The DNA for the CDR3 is TGCAGCGTCTCTTCTGGGGGCCGAGACGAGCAGTACTTC.

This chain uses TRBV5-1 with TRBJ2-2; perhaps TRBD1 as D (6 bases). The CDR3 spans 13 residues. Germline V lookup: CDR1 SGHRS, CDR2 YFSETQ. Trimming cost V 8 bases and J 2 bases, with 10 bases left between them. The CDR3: CASGQTNTGELFF. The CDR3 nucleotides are TGCGCCAGTGGACAGACAAACACCGGGGAGCTGTTTTTT.

The CDR3 nucleotides read TGTGCCCTTGGTCATCGGGAGCTGTTTTTT. Its translation is CALGHRELFF. The chain joins TRBV30 to TRBJ2-2; D is uncertain. Germline assignment: CDR1 GTSNPN and CDR2 SVGIG (reference sequence). V shed 8 bases and J shed 9 bases, with 10 bases lying between them. The CDR3 runs to 10 residues.

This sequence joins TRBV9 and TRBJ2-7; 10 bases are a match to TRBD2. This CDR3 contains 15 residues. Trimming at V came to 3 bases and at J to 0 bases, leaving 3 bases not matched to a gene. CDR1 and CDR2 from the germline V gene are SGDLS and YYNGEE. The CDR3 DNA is TGTGCCAGCAGCGGAAGCGGGAGGGGCTCCTACGAGCAGTACTTC. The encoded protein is CASSGSGRGSYEQYF.

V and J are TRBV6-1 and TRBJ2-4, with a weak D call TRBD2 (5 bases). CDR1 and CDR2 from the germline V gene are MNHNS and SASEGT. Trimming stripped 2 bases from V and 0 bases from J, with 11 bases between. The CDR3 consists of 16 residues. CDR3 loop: CASSERSGLAKNIQYF. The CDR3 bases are TGTGCCAGCAGTGAAAGAAGCGGTTTAGCCAAAAACATTCAGTACTTC.

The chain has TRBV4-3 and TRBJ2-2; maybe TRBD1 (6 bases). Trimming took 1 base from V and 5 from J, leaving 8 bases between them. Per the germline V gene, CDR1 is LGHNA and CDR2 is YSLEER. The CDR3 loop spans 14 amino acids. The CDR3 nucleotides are TGCGCCAGCAGCCAAGCAGGGGTGACCGGGGAGCTGTTTTTT. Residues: CASSQAGVTGELFF.

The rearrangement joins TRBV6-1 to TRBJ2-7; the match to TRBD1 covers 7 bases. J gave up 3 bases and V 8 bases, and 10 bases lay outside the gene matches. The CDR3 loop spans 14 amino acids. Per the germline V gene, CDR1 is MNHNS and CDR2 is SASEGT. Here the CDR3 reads CASLGGGALYEQYF. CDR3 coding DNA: TGTGCCAGCCTAGGGGGCGGAGCCCTCTACGAGCAGTACTTC.

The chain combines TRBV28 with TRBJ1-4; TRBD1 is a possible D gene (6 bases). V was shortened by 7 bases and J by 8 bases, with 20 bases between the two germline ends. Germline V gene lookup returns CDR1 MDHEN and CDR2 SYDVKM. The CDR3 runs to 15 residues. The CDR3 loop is CASMGAGAGEEKLFF. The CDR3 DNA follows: TGTGCCAGCATGGGGGCAGGAGCGGGGGAGGAAAAACTGTTTTTT.

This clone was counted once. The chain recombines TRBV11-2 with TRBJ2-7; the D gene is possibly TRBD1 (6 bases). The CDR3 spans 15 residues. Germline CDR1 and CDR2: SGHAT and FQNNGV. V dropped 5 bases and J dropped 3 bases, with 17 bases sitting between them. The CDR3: CASSLTGRSGYEQYF. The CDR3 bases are TGTGCCAGCAGCCTCACAGGGAGAAGCGGCTACGAGCAGTACTTC. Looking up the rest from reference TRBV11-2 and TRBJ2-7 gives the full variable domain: EAGVAQSPRYKIIEKRQSVAFWCNPISGHATLYWYQQILGQGPKLLIQFQNNGVVDDSQLPKDRFSAERLKGVDSTLKIQPAKLEDSAVYLCASSLTGRSGYEQYFGPGTRLTVT.

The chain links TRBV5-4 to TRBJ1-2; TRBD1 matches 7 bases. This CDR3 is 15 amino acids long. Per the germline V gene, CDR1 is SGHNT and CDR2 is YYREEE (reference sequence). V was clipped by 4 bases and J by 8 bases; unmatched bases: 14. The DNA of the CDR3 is TGTGCCAGCAGCCCCTCGGACAGGTTGGGAGTGGGCTACACCTTC. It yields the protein CASSPSDRLGVGYTF.

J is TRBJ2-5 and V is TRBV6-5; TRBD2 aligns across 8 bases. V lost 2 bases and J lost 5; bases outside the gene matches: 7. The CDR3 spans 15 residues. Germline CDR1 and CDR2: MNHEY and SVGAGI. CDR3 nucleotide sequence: TGTGCCAGCAGTTACCTACGACGGGAGGGGGAGACCCAGTACTTC. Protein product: CASSYLRREGETQYF.

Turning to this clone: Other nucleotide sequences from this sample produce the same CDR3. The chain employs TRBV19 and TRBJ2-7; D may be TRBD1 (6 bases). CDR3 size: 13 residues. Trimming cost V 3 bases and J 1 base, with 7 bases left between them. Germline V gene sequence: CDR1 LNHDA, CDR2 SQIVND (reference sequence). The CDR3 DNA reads TGTGCCAGTAGTATGGACAGATCCTACGAGCAGTACTTC. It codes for CASSMDRSYEQYF.

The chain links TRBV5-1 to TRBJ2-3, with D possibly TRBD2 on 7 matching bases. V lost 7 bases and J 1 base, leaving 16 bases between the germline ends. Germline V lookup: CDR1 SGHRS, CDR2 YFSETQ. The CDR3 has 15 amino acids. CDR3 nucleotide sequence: TGCGCCAGCGGCACTGGGGGGGGCGGCACAGATACGCAGTATTTT. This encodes CASGTGGGGTDTQYF.

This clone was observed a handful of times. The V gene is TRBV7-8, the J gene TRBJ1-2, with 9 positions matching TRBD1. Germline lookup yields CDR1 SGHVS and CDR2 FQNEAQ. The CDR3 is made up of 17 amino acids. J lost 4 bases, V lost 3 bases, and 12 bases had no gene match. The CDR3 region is CASSLFSGQGVPYGYTF. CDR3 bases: TGTGCCAGCAGCTTGTTCTCGGGACAGGGCGTCCCCTATGGCTACACCTTC.

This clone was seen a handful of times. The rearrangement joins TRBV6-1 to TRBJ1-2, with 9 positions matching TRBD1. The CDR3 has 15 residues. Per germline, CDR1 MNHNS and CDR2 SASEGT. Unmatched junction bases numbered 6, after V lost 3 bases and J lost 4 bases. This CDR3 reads CASSERDRALYGYTF. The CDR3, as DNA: TGTGCCAGCAGTGAGCGGGACAGGGCGCTCTATGGCTACACCTTC.

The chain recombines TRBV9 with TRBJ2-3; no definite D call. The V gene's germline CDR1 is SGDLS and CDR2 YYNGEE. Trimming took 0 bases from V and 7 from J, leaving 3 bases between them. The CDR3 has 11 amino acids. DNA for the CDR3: TGTGCCAGCAGCGTAGGGTATACGCAGTATTTT. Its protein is CASSVGYTQYF.

In DNA, the CDR3 is TGTGCCATCAGTGAATTTCCGGGACTAGCGGGAGGGCCCACCCAAGAGACCCAGTACTTC. Amino acids: CAISEFPGLAGGPTQETQYF. The rearrangement uses TRBV10-3 and TRBJ2-5, with TRBD2 identical over 16 bases. Losses at the gene ends were 3 bases for V and 1 base for J; bases not matched to a gene: 11. The CDR3 is made up of 20 amino acids. CDR1 and CDR2 from the germline V gene are ENHRY and SYGVKD.

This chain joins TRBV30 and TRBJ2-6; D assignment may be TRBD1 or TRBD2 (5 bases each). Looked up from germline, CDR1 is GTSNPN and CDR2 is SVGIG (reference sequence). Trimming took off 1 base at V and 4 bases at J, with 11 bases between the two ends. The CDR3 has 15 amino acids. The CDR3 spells CAWSGNGAGANVLTF. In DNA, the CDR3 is TGTGCCTGGAGTGGAAACGGGGCCGGGGCCAACGTCCTGACTTTC.

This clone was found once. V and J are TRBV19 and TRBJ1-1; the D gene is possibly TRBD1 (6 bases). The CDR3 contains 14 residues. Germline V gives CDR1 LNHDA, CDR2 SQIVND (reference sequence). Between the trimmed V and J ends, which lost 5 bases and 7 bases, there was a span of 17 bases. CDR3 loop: CASSYQGRINEAFF. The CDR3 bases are TGTGCCAGTAGTTACCAGGGGAGGATTAATGAAGCTTTCTTT. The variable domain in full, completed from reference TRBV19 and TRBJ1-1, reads DGGITQSPKYLFRKEGQNVTLSCEQNLNHDAMYWYRQDPGQGLRLIYYSQIVNDFQKGDIAEGYSVSREKKESFPLTVTSAQKNPTAFYLCASSYQGRINEAFFGQGTRLTVV.

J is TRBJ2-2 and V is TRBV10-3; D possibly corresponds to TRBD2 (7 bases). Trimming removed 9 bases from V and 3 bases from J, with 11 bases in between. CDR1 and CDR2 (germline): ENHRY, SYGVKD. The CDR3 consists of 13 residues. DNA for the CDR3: TGTGCCATGGGGAGGGGGGACACCGGGGAGCTGTTTTTT. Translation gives CAMGRGDTGELFF.

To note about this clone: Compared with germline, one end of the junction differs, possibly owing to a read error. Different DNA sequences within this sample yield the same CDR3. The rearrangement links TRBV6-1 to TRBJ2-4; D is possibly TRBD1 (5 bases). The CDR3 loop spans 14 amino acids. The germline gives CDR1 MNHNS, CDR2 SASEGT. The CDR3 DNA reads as TGTGCCAGCAGCGAAGGGGTAGCCAAAAACATTCAGTACTTC. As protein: CASSEGVAKNIQYF.

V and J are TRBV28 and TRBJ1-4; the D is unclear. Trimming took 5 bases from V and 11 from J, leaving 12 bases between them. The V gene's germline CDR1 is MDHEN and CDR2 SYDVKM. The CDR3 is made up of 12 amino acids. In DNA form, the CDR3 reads TGTGCCAGCAGTACCCGCGGGAGGAAACTGTTTTTT. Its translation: CASSTRGRKLFF.

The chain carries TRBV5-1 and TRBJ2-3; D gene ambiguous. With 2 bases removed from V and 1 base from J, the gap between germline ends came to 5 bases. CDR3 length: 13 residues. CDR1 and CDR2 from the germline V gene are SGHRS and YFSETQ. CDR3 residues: CASSFRGTDTQYF. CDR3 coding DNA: TGCGCCAGCAGCTTCCGGGGCACAGATACGCAGTATTTT.

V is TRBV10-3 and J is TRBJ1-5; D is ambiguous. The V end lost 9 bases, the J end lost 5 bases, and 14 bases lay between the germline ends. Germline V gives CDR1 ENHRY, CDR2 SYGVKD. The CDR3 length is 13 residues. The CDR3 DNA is TGTGCCATGGGCCGTGTTGGAGATCAGCCCCAGCATTTT. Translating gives CAMGRVGDQPQHF.